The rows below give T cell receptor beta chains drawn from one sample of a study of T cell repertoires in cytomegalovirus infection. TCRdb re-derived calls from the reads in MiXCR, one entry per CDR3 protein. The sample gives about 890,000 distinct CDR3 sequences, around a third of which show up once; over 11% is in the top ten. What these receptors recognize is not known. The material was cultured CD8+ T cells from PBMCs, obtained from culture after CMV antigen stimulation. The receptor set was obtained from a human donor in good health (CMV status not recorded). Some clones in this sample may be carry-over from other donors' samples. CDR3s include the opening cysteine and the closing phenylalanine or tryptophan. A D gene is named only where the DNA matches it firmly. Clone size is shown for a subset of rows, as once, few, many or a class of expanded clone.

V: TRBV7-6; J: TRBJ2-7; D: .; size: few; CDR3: CASSLDTGVFSYEQYF; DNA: TGTGCCAGCAGCTTAGATACAGGAGTCTTCTCCTACGAGCAGTACTTC
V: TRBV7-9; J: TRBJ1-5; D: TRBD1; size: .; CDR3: CASNLNQGENSNQPQHF; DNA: TGTGCCAGCAATCTAAACCAGGGGGAAAATAGCAATCAGCCCCAGCATTTT
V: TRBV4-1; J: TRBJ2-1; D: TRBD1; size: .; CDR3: CASSQGDRDYLNEQFF; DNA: TGCGCCAGCAGCCAAGGGGACAGGGATTATTTGAATGAGCAGTTCTTC
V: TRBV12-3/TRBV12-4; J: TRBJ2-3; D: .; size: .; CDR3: CASSPVSRGTDTQYF; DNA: TGTGCCAGCAGTCCCGTCTCGCGGGGCACAGATACGCAGTATTTT
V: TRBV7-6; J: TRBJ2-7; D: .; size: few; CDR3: CASSQLVGPAYEQYF; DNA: TGTGCCAGCAGCCAGTTGGTGGGGCCAGCCTACGAGCAGTACTTC
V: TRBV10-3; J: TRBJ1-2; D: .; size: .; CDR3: CAISEGRVQAWNGYTF; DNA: TGTGCCATCAGTGAGGGTCGGGTCCAGGCCTGGAATGGCTACACCTTC
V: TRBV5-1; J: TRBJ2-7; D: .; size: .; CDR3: CASSQPPDGTYEQYF; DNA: TGCGCCAGCAGCCAACCGCCGGACGGGACCTACGAGCAGTACTTC
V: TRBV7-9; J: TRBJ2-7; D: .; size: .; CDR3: CASTPRSGREGHEQYF; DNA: TGTGCCAGCACCCCCAGATCGGGCCGCGAGGGTCACGAGCAGTACTTC
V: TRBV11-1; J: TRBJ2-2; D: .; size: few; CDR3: CASSLIRAPANTGELFF; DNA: TGTGCCAGCAGCCTTATCCGGGCTCCAGCTAACACCGGGGAGCTGTTTTTT
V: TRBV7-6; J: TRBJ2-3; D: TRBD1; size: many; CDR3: CASSLTGAGSDTQYF; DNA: TGTGCCAGCAGCTTAACAGGGGCAGGGTCAGATACGCAGTATTTT
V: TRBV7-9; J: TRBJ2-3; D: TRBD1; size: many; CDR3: CASSLYRGTDTQYF; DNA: TGTGCCAGCAGCTTATACAGGGGAACAGATACGCAGTATTTT
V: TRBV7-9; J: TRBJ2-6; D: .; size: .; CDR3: CASSLVGNPSSGANVLTF; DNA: TGTGCCAGCAGCTTAGTGGGCAATCCCAGCTCTGGGGCCAACGTCCTGACTTTC
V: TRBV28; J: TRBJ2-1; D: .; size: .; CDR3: CASGPGNHNEQFF; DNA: TGTGCCAGCGGCCCGGGAAACCACAATGAGCAGTTCTTC
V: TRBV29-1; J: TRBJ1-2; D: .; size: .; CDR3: CSAGRDLPGPPGYGYTF; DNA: TGCAGCGCCGGCCGGGACCTACCTGGACCGCCGGGCTATGGCTACACCTTC
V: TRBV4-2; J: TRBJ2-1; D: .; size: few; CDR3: CASSQVGLGQATYNEQFF; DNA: TGTGCCAGCAGCCAAGTTGGACTGGGCCAAGCGACCTACAATGAGCAGTTCTTC
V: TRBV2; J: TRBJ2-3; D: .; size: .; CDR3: CASSAAVPRDTQYF; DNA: TGTGCCAGCAGTGCAGCGGTCCCGAGGGATACGCAGTATTTT
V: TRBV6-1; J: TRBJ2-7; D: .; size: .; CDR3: CASSLPPGPTHEQYF; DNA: TGTGCCAGCAGTCTTCCGCCGGGACCCACCCACGAGCAGTACTTC
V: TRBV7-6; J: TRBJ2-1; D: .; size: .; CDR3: CASSPTGFNGNEQFF; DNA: TGTGCCAGCAGCCCTACAGGGTTCAATGGCAATGAGCAGTTCTTC
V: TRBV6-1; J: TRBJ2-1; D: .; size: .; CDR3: CASLGPDGSYNEQFF; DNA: TGTGCCAGCTTGGGGCCCGATGGGTCCTACAATGAGCAGTTCTTC
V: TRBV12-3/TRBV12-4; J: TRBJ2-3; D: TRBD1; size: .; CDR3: CASSFMDRVGYF; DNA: TGTGCCAGCAGTTTTATGGACAGGGTAGGGTATTTT
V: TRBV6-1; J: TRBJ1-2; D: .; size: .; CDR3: CVSSEARQEPRYGYTF; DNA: TGTGTCAGCAGTGAAGCTAGGCAGGAGCCTCGATATGGCTACACCTTC
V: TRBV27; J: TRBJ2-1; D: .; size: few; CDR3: CASSLSSGANEQFF; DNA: TGTGCCAGCAGTTTATCTTCTGGCGCGAATGAGCAGTTCTTC
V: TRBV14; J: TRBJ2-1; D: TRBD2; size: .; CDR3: CASNPSRGGSYNEQFF; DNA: TGTGCCAGCAATCCAAGTCGGGGGGGGTCCTACAATGAGCAGTTCTTC
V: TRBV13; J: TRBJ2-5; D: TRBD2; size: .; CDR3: CASSSGGGLETQYF; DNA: TGTGCCAGCAGCTCGGGAGGGGGACTAGAGACCCAGTACTTC
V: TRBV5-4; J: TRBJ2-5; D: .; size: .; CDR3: CASSTLGRLQETQYF; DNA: TGTGCCAGCAGCACATTGGGACGGCTTCAAGAGACCCAGTACTTC
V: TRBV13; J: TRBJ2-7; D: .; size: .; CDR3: CASSQSNYEQYF; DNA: TGTGCCAGCAGCCAATCGAACTACGAGCAGTACTTC
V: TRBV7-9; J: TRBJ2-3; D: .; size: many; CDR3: CASNNKRADTQYF; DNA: TGTGCCAGCAACAACAAAAGAGCAGATACGCAGTATTTT
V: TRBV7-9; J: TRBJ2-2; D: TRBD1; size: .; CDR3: CASSHRDRVLTGELFF; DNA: TGTGCCAGCAGCCACCGGGACAGGGTCCTCACCGGGGAGCTGTTTTTT
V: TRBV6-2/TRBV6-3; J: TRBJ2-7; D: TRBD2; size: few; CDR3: CASSPGTSGLPLYEQYF; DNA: TGTGCCAGCAGTCCCGGGACTAGCGGGTTACCACTCTACGAGCAGTACTTC